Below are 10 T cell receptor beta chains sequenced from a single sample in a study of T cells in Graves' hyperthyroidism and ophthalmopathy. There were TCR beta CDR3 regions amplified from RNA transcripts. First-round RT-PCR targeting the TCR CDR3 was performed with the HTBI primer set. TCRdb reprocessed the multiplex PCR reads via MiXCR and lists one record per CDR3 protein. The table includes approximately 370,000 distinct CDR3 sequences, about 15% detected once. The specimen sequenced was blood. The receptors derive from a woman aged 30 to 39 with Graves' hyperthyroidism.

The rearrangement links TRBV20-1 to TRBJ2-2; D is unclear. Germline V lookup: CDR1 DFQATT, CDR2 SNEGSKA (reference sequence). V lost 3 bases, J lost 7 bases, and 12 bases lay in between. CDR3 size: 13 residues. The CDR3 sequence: CSASPQNRGELFF. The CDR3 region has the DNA TGCAGTGCTAGCCCACAAAATCGCGGGGAGCTGTTTTTT.

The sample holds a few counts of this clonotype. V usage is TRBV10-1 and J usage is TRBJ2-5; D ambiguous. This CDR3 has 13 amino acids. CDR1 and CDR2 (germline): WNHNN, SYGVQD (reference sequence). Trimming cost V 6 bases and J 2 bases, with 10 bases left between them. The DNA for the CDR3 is TGCGCCAGCAGCGAAAGGATTCAAGAGACCCAGTACTTC. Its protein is CASSERIQETQYF.

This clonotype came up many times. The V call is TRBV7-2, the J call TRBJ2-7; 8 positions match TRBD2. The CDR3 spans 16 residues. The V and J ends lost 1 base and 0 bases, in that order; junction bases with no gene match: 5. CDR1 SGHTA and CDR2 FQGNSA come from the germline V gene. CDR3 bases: TGTGCCAGCAGCTTAGTAAGCGGGGGCAGCTCCTACGAGCAGTACTTC. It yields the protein CASSLVSGGSSYEQYF.

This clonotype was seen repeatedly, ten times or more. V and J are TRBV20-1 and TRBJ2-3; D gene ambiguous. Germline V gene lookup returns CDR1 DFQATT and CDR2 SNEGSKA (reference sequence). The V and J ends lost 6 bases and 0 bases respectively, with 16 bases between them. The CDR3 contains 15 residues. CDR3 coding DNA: TGCAGTGCAACCAACGCCCGTCGAAGCACAGATACGCAGTATTTT. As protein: CSATNARRSTDTQYF.

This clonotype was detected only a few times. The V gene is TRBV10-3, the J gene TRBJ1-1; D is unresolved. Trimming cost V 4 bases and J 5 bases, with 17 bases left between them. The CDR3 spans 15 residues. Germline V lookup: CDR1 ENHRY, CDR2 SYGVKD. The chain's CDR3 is CAISASTGRKTEAFF. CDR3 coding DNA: TGTGCCATCAGTGCGTCCACGGGCAGAAAGACTGAAGCTTTCTTT.

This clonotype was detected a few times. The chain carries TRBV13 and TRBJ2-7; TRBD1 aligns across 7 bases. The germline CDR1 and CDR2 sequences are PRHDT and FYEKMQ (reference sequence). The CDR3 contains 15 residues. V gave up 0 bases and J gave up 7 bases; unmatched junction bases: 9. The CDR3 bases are TGTGCCAGCAGCTTAGGCGACAGGGCGTGGTTGGAGCAGTACTTC. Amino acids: CASSLGDRAWLEQYF.

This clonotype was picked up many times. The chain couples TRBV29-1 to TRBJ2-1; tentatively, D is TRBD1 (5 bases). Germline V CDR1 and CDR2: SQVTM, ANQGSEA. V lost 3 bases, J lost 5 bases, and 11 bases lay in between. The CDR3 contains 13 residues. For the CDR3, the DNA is TGCAGCGTTGAGTTCAGGGCTAACAATGAGCAGTTCTTC. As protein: CSVEFRANNEQFF.

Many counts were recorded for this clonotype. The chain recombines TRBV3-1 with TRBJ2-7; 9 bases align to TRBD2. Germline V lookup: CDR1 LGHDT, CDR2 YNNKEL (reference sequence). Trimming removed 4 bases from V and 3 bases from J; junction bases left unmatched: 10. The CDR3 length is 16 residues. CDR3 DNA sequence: TGTGCCAGCAGCCGTAGCGGGAGCTGGGGCTACTACGAGCAGTACTTC. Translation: CASSRSGSWGYYEQYF.

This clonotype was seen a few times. The CDR3 here is CSASEAGVSYNEQFF. The CDR3 DNA reads TGCAGTGCTAGTGAGGCGGGAGTCTCCTACAATGAGCAGTTCTTC. V usage is TRBV20-1 and J usage is TRBJ2-1; 7 nucleotides align to TRBD2. The length of the CDR3 is 15 residues. With 3 bases clipped from V and 0 bases from J, the junction kept 5 bases outside the gene matches. CDR1 is DFQATT, CDR2 SNEGSKA, per germline (reference sequence).

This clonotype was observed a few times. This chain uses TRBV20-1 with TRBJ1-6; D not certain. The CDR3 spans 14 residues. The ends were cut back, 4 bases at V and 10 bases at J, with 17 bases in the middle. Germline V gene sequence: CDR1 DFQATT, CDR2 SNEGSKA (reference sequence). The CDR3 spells CSANLPGFLSPLHF. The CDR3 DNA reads TGCAGTGCTAATCTTCCAGGTTTTTTGTCACCCCTCCACTTT.